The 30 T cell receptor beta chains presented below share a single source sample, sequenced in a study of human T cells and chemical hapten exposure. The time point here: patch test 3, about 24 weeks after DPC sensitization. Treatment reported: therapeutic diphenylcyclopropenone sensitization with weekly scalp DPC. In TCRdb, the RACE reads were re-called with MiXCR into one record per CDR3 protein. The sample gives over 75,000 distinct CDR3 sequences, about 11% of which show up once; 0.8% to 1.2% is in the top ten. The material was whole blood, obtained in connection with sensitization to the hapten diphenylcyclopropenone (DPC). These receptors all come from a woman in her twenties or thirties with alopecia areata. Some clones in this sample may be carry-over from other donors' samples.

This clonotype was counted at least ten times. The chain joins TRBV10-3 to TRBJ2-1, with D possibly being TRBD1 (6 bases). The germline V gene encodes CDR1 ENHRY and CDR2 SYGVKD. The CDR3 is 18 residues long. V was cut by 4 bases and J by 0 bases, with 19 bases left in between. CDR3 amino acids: CAISASTGTVSSYNEQFF. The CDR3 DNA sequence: TGTGCCATCAGTGCGTCCACAGGGACCGTTAGCTCCTACAATGAGCAGTTCTTC.

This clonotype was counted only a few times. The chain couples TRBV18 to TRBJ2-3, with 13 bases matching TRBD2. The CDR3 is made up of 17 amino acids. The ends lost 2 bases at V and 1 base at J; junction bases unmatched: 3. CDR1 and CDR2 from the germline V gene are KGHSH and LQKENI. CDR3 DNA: TGTGCCAGCTCACCAGGGACTAGCGGGACCGGCACAGATACGCAGTATTTT. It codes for CASSPGTSGTGTDTQYF.

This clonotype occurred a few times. CDR3 loop: CSAPLRGDNQPQHF. The CDR3 nucleotides are TGCAGTGCTCCTTTACGGGGCGACAATCAGCCCCAGCATTTT. The chain combines TRBV20-1 with TRBJ1-5, with D perhaps TRBD1 (5 bases). CDR3 length: 14 amino acids. Germline assignment: CDR1 DFQATT and CDR2 SNEGSKA (reference sequence). V gave up 5 bases and J gave up 3 bases, with 14 bases separating them.

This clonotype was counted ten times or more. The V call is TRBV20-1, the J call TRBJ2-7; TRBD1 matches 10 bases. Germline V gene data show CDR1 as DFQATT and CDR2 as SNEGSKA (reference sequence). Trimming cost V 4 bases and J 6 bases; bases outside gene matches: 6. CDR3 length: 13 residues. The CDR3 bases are TGCAGTGCTACAGGACAGGGGGTCTCCGAGCAGTACGTC. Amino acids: CSATGQGVSEQYV.

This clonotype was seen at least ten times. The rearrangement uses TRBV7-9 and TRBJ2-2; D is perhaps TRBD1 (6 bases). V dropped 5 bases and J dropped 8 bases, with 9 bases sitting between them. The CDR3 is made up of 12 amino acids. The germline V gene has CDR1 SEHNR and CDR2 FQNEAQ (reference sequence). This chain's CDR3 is CASSIQGGELFF. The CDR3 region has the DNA TGTGCCAGCAGCATACAGGGTGGGGAGCTGTTTTTT.

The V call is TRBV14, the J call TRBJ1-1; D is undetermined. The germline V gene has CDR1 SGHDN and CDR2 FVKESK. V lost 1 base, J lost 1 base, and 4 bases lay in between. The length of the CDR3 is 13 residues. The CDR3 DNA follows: TGTGCCAGCAGCCAAGGCTGGAACACTGAAGCTTTCTTT. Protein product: CASSQGWNTEAFF.

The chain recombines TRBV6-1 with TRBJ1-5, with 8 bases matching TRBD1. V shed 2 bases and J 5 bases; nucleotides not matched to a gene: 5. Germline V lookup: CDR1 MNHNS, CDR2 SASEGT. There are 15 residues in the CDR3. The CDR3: CASSEHRGKDQPQHF. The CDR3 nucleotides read TGTGCCAGCAGTGAACACAGGGGGAAGGATCAGCCCCAGCATTTT.

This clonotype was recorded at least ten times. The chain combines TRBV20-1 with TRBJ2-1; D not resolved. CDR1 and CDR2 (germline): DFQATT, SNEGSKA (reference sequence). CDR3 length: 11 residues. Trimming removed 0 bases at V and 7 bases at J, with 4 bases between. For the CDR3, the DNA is TGCAGTGCTAGAGATAGGAATGAGCAGTTCTTC. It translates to CSARDRNEQFF.

CDR3 sequence reads: CAIRGVDYGYTF. Here the CDR3 DNA reads TGTGCCATCAGGGGGGTTGACTATGGCTACACCTTC. J is TRBJ1-2 and V is TRBV10-3; maybe TRBD1 (5 bases). With 6 bases removed from V and 3 bases from J, the gap between germline ends came to 8 bases. The germline CDR1 and CDR2 sequences are ENHRY and SYGVKD. This CDR3 region has 12 residues.

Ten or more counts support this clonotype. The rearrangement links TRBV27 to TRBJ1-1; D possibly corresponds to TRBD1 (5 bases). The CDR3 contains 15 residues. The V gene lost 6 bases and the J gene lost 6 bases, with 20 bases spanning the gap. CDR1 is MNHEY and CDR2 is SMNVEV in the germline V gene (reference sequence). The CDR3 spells CASRRPGTPRAEAFF. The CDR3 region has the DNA TGTGCCAGCAGACGTCCCGGGACCCCGAGGGCTGAAGCTTTCTTT.

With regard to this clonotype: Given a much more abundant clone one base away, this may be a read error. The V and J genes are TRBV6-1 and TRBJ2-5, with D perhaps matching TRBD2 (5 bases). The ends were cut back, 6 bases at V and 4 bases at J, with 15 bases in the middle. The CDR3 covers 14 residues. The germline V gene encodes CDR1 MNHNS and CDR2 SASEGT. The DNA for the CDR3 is TGTGCCAGCAGCCCGGGGAACCGGGGAGAGACCCAGTACTTC. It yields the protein CASSPGNRGETQYF.

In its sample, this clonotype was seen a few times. CDR3 residues: CASSQNVLTDSSGSHTDTQYF. DNA of the CDR3: TGCGCCAGCAGCCAAAACGTACTGACAGATTCCTCCGGGAGCCACACAGATACGCAGTATTTT. The V and J genes are TRBV4-3 and TRBJ2-3, with a weak D call TRBD2 (6 bases). Trimming cost V 2 bases and J 2 bases, with 29 bases left between them. Germline assignment: CDR1 LGHNA and CDR2 YSLEER. The CDR3 runs to 21 residues.

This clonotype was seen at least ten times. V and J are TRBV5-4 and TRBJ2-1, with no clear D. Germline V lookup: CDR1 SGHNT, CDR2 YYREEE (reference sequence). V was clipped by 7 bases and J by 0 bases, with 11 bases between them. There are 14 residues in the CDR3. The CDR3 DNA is TGTGCCAGCTCGCCCCGGAGCTCCTACAATGAGCAGTTCTTC. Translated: CASSPRSSYNEQFF.

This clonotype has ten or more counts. The CDR3, as DNA: TGTGCCAGCAGCCTATGGGGACAGGGTGCCTCAGATACGCAGTATTTT. It codes for CASSLWGQGASDTQYF. This chain links TRBV7-2 with TRBJ2-3; 9 bases align to TRBD1. This CDR3 contains 16 residues. V shed 5 bases, J shed 4 bases, and the junction held 10 bases outside the gene matches. The V gene's germline CDR1 is SGHTA and CDR2 FQGNSA.

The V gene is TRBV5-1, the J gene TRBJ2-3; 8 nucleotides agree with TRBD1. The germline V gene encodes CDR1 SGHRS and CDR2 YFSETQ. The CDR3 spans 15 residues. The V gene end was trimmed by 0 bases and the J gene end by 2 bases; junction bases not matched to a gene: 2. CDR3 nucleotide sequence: TGCGCCAGCAGCTTGGCCAGGGGGCTCACAGATACGCAGTATTTT. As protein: CASSLARGLTDTQYF.

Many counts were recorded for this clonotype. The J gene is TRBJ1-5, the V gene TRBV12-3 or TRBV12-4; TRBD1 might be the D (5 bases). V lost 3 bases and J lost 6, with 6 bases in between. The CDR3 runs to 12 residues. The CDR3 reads CASSLGGQPQHF. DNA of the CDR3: TGTGCCAGCAGTTTGGGGGGTCAGCCCCAGCATTTT.

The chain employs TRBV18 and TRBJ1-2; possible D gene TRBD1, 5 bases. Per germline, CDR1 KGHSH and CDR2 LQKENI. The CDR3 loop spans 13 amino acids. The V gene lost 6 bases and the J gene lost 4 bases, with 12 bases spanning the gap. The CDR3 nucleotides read TGTGCCAGCTCCGCGGGACCGACCTATGGCTACACCTTC. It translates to CASSAGPTYGYTF.

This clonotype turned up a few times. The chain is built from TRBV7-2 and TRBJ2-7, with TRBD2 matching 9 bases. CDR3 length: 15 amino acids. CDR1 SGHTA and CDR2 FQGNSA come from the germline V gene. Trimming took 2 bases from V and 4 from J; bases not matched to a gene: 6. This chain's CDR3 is CASSLSAGGSYEQYF. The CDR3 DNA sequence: TGTGCCAGCAGCTTATCAGCGGGAGGTAGTTACGAGCAGTACTTC.

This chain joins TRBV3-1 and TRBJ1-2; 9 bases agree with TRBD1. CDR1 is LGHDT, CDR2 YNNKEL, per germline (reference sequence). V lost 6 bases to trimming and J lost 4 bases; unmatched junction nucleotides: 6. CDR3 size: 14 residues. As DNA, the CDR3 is TGTGCCAGCAGAGAAACAGGGGGCTCCTATGGCTACACCTTC. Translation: CASRETGGSYGYTF.

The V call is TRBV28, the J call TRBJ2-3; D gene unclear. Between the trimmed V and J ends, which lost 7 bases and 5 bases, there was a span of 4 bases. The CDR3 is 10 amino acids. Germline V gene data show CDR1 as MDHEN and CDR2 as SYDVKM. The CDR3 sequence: CASKRDTQYF. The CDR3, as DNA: TGTGCCAGCAAAAGAGATACGCAGTATTTT.

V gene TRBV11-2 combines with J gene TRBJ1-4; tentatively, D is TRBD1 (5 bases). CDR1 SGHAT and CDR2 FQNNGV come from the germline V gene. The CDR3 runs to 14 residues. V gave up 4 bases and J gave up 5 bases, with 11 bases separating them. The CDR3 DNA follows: TGTGCCAGCAGCTGGACAAGGGTGAATGAAAAACTGTTTTTT. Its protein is CASSWTRVNEKLFF.

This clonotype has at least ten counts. The CDR3 DNA reads as TGCAGTGCTCCTAGCGGGAGGAGGGAGCAGTTCTTC. It translates to CSAPSGRREQFF. V is TRBV20-1 and J is TRBJ2-1; TRBD2 aligns across 11 bases. The CDR3 runs to 12 residues. Per germline, CDR1 DFQATT and CDR2 SNEGSKA (reference sequence). V trimming: 5 bases; J trimming: 10 bases; junction bases outside the gene matches: 4.

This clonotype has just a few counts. CDR3 residues: CASSAGAGNQETQYF. Written as DNA, the CDR3 is TGTGCCAGCAGCGCAGGGGCGGGGAACCAAGAGACCCAGTACTTC. The chain has TRBV4-2 and TRBJ2-5; perhaps D is TRBD1 or TRBD2 (6 bases each). V was cut by 5 bases and J by 0 bases, with 13 bases left in between. Per germline, CDR1 LGHNA and CDR2 YNFKEQ. The length of the CDR3 is 15 residues.

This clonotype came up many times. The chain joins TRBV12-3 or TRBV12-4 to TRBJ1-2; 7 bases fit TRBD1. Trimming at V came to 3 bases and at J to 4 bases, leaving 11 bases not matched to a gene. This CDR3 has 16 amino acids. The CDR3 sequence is CASSFVRDSLIYGYTF. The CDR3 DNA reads TGTGCCAGCAGTTTCGTCCGGGACAGCTTAATCTATGGCTACACCTTC.

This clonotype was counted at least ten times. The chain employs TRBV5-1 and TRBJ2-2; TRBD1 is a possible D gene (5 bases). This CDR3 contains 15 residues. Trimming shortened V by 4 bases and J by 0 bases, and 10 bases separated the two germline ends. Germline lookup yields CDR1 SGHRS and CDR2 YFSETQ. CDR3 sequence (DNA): TGCGCCAGCAGCACAGGACGGACGAACACCGGGGAGCTGTTTTTT. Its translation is CASSTGRTNTGELFF.

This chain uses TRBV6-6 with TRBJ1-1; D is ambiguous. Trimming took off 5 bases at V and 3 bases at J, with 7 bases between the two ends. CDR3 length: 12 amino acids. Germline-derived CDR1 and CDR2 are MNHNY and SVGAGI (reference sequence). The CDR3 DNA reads TGTGCCAGCAGTGCCCAATACACTGAAGCTTTCTTT. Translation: CASSAQYTEAFF.

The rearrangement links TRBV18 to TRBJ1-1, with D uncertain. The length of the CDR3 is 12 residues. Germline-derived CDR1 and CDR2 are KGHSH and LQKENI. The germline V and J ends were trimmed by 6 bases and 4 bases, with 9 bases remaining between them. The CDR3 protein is CASSPDATEAFF. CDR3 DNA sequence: TGTGCCAGCTCTCCAGATGCCACTGAAGCTTTCTTT.

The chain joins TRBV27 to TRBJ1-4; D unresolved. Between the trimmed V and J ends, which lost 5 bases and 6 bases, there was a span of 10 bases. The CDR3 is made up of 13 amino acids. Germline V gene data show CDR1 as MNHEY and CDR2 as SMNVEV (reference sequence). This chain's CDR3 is CASSPWTDEKLFF. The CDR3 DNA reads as TGTGCCAGCAGTCCCTGGACGGATGAAAAACTGTTTTTT. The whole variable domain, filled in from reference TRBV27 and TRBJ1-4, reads EAQVTQNPRYLITVTGKKLTVTCSQNMNHEYMSWYRQDPGLGLRQIYYSMNVEVTDKGDVPEGYKVSRKEKRNFPLILESPSPNQTSLYFCASSPWTDEKLFFGSGTQLSVL.

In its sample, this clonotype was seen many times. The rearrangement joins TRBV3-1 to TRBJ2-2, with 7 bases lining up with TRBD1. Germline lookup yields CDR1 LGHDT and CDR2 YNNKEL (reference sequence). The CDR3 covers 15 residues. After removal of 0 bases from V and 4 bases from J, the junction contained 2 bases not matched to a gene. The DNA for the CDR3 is TGTGCCAGCAGCCAAGATTCAGGGGGCACCGGGGAGCTGTTTTTT. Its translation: CASSQDSGGTGELFF.

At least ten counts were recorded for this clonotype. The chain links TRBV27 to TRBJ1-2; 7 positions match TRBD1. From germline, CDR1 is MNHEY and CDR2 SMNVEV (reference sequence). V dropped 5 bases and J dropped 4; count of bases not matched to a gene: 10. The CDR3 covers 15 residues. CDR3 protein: CASSLHRGEAYGYTF. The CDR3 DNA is TGTGCCAGCAGTCTGCACAGGGGAGAAGCCTATGGCTACACCTTC.